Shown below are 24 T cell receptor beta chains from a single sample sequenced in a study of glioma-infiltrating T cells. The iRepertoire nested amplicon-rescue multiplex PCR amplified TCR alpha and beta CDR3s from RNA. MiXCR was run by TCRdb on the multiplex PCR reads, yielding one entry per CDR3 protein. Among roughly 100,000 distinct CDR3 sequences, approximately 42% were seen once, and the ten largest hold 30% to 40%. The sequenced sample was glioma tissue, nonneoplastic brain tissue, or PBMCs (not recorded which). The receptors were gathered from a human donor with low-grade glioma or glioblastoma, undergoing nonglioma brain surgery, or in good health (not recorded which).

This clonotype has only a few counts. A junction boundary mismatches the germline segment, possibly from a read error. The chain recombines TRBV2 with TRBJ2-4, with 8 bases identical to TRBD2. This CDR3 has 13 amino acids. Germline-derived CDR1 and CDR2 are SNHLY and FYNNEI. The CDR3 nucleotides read TGTGCCAGCAGTTCCTCCGGGACTAGGAATCCTCGATTC. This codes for CASSSSGTRNPRF.

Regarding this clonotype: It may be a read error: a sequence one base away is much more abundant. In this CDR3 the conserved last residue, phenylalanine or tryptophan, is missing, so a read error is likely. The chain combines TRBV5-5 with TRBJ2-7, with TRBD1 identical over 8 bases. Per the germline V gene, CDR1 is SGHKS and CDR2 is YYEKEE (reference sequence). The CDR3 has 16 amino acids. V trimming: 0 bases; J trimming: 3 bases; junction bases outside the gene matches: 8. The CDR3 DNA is TGTGCCAGCAGCTTGGGGGTCCAGGGGGCCTTCTACGAGCAGTACTCC. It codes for CASSLGVQGAFYEQYS.

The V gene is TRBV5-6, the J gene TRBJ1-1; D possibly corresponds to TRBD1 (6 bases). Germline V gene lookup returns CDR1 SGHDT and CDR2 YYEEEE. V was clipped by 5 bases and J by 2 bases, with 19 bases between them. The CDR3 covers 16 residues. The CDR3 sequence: CASSHDGTRGNTEAFF. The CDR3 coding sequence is TGTGCCAGCAGTCATGACGGGACCAGGGGAAACACTGAAGCTTTCTTT.

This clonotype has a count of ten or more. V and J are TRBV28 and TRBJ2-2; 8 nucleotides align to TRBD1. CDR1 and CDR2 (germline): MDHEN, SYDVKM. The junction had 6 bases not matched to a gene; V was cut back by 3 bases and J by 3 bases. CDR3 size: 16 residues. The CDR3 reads CASSFDRGGDTGELFF. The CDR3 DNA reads TGTGCCAGCAGTTTCGACAGGGGCGGTGACACCGGGGAGCTGTTTTTT.

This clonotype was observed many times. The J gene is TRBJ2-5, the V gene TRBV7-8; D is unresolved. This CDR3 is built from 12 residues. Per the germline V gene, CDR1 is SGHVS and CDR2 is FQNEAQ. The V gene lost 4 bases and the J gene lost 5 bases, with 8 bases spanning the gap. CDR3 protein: CASSSHRETQYF. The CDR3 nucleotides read TGTGCCAGCAGCTCACATCGGGAGACCCAGTACTTC.

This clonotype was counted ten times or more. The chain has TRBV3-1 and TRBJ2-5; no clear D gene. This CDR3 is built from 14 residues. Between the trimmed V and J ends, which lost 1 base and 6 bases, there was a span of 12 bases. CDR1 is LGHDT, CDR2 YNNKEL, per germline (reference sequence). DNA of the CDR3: TGTGCCAGCAGCCAAGCCCCAGGTCGGAAGACCCAGTACTTC. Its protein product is CASSQAPGRKTQYF.

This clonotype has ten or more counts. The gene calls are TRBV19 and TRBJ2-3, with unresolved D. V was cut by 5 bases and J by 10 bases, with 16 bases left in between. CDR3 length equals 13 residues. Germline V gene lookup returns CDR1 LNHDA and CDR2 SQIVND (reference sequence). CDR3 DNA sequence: TGTGCCAGTAGTCCGGGCCCCGAGTCATCGCAGTATTTT. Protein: CASSPGPESSQYF.

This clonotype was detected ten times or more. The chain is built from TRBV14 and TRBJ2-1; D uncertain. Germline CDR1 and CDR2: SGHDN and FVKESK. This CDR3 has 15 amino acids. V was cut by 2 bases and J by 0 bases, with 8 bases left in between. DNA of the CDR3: TGTGCCAGCAGCCAATACCGGAGCTCCTACAATGAGCAGTTCTTC. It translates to CASSQYRSSYNEQFF.

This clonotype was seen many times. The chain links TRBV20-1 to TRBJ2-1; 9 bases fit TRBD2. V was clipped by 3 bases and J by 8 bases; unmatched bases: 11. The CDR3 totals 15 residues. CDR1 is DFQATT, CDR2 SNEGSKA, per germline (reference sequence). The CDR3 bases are TGCAGTGCTAGGATACCGGGACTAGCCTCACATGAGCAGTTCTTC. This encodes CSARIPGLASHEQFF.

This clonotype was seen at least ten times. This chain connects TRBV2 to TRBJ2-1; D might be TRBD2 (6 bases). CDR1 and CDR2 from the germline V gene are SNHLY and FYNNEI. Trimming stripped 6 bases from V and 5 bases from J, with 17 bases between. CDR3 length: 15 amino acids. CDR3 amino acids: CASSAGREADNEQFF. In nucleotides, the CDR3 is TGTGCCAGCAGCGCGGGCAGGGAGGCCGACAATGAGCAGTTCTTC.

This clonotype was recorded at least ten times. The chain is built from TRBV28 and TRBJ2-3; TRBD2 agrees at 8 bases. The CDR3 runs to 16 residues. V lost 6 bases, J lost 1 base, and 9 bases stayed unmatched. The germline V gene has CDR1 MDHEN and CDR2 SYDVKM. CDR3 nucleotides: TGTGCCAGCAGAGGGAGTCGGGGGGGTCGCACAGATACGCAGTATTTT. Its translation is CASRGSRGGRTDTQYF. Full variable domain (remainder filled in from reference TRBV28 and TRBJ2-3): DVKVTQSSRYLVKRTGEKVFLECVQDMDHENMFWYRQDPGLGLRLIYFSYDVKMKEKGDIPEGYSVSREKKERFSLILESASTNQTSMYLCASRGSRGGRTDTQYFGPGTRLTVL.

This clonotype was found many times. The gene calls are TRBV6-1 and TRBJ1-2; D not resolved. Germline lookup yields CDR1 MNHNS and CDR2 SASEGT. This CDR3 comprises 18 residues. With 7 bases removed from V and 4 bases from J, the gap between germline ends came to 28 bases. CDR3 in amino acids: CASKSYAEPGGSGYGYTF. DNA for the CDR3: TGTGCCAGCAAATCCTATGCGGAGCCCGGTGGCTCAGGCTATGGCTACACCTTC.

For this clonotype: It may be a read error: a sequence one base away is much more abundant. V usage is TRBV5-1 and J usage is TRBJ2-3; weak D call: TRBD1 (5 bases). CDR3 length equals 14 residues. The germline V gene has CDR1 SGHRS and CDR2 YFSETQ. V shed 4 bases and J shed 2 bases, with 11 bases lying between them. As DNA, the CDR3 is TGCGCCAGCAGCGTACCGACAGACACAGATACGCAGTATTTT. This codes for CASSVPTDTDTQYF.

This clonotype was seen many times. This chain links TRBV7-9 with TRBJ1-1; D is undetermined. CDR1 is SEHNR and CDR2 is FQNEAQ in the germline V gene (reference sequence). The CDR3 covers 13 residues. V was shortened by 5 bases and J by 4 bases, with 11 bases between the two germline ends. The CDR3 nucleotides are TGTGCCAGCAGCCTCTCATATGGCACTGAAGCTTTCTTT. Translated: CASSLSYGTEAFF. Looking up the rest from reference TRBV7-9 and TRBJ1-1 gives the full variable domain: DTGVSQNPRHKITKRGQNVTFRCDPISEHNRLYWYRQTLGQGPEFLTYFQNEAQLEKSRLLSDRFSAERPKGSFSTLEIQRTEQGDSAMYLCASSLSYGTEAFFGQGTRLTVV.

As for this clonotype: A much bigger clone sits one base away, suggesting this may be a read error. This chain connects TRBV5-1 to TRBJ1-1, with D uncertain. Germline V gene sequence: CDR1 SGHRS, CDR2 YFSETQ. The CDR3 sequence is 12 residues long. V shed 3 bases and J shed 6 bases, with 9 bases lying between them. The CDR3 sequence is CASSSEGAEAFF. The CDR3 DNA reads TGCGCCAGCAGCTCCGAGGGTGCTGAAGCTTTCTTT.

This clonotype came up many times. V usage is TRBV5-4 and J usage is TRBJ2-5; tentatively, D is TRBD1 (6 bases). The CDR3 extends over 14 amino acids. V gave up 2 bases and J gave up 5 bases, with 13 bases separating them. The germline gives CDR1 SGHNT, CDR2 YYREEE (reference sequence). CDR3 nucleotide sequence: TGTGCCAGCAGCTTTCGGCAGGGGAAGGAGACCCAGTACTTC. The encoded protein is CASSFRQGKETQYF.

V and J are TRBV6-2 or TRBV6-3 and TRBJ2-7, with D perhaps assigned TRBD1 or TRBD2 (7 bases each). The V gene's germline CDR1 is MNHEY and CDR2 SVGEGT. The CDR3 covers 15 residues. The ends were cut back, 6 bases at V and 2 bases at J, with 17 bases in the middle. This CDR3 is CASRVAGDSPYEQYF. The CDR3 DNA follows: TGTGCCAGCAGGGTGGCGGGGGACAGCCCCTACGAGCAGTACTTC.

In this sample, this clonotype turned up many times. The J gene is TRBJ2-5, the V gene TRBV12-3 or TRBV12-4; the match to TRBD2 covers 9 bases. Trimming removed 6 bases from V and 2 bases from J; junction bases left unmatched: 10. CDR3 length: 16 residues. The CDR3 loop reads CASSRSGLAPQETQYF. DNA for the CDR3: TGTGCCAGCAGCCGATCAGGACTAGCGCCACAAGAGACCCAGTACTTC.

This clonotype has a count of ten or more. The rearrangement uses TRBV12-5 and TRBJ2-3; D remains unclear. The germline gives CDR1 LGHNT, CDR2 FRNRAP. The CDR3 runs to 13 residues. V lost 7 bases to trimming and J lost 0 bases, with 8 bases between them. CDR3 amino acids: CASAPPSTDTQYF. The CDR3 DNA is TGTGCTAGTGCCCCCCCTAGCACAGATACGCAGTATTTT.

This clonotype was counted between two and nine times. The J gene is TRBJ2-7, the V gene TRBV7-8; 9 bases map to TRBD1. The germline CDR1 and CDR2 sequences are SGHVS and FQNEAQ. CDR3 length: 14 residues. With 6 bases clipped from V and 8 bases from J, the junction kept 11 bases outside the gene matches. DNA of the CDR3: TGTGCCAGCAGGATCGGACAGGGGAAGAACAAGCAGTACTTC. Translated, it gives CASRIGQGKNKQYF. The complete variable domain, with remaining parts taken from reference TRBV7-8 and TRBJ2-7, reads GAGVSQSPRYKVAKRGQDVALRCDPISGHVSLFWYQQALGQGPEFLTYFQNEAQLDKSGLPSDRFFAERPEGSVSTLKIQRTQQEDSAVYLCASRIGQGKNKQYFGPGTRLTVT.

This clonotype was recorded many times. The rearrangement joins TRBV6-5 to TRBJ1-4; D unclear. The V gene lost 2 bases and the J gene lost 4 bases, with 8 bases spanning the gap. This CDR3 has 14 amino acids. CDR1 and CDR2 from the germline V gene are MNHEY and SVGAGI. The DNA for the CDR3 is TGTGCCAGCAGTTACGGTCAGAATAATGAAAAACTGTTTTTT. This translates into CASSYGQNNEKLFF.

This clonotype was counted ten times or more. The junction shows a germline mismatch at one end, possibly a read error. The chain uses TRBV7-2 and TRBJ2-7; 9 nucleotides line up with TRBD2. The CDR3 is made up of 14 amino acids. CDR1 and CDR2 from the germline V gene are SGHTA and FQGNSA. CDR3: CAGRNQAGGYEQYF. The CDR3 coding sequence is TGTGCCGGCAGGAACCAGGCGGGAGGGTACGAGCAGTACTTC.

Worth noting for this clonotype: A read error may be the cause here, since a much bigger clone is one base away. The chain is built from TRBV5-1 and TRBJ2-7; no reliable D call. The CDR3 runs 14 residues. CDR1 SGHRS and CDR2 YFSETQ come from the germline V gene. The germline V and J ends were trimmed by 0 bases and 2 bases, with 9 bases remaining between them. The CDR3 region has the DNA TGCGCCAGCAGCTTGGATTCCAGCCCCTACGAGCAGTACTTC. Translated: CASSLDSSPYEQYF.

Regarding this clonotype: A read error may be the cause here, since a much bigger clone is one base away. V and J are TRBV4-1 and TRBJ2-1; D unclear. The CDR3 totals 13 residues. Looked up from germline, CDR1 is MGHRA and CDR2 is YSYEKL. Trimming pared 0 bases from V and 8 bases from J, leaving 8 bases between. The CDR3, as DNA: TGCGCCAGCAGCCAAGAGGGGTACGATGAGCAGTTCTTC. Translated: CASSQEGYDEQFF.